This T cell receptor beta chain derives from a study of tumor-infiltrating lymphocytes in oesophageal squamous cell carcinoma (dated by TCRdb to the mid-2010s). The library was made by PCR. Sequencing instrument: Illumina HiSeq 2000. TCRdb handled the public reads itself, with Q25 trimming in fastp and clone calling in MiXCR, and kept productive beta chains. When rows share a CDR3 protein, they turn into one entry using the most common DNA and genes. Within this sample are about 10,000 distinct CDR3 sequences, with about 64% of them counted one time only. 26% of the sample goes to the ten largest clones. In the case of this clonotype: The antigen it binds to is not known. No much larger clone is present one base from it, and per-base qualities are unavailable.

V and J lose 2 bases and 7 bases, and a span of 6 bases separates them. For CDR1 and CDR2, the germline V gene lists SGHTA and FQGNSA. Spanning cysteine to phenylalanine, the CDR3 consists of 12 amino acids. Kept here is only the CDR3 DNA, which spans 36 bases and is read in frame from base 1. This chain joins TRBV7-2 to TRBJ2-1, with the D gene too uncertain to name. The receptor's source is a female donor with esophageal squamous cell carcinoma. Sequenced: esophageal tumor tissue. The DNA reads as follows: TGTGCCAGCAGCTTACTCCGGAATGAGCAGTTCTTC. Translated, it reads CASSLLRNEQFF.